The 9 T cell receptor beta chains presented below share a single source sample, sequenced in a study of T cell changes during pregnancy in multiple sclerosis. Some clones are missing from TCRdb's copy, which holds only in-frame ones; the method was immunoSEQ multiplex PCR. The data contain 70,000 to 80,000 clones, around nine tenths of them singletons. The material was CD4+ T cells from peripheral blood mononuclear cells, obtained before pregnancy. The source is a female donor with multiple sclerosis, enrolled in a pregnancy study.

The chain joins TRBV7-9 to TRBJ1-2; 9 bases line up with TRBD1. J lost 8 bases, V lost 2 bases, and 12 bases had no gene match. CDR1 and CDR2 from the germline V gene are SEHNR and FQNEAQ (reference sequence). CDR3 size: 16 residues. The CDR3 DNA follows: TGTGCCAGCAGCTTACGGACAGGGGATGGGAAGGCAGGCTACACCTTC. Amino acids: CASSLRTGDGKAGYTF. Filled out from reference TRBV7-9 and TRBJ1-2, the complete variable domain reads DTGVSQNPRHKITKRGQNVTFRCDPISEHNRLYWYRQTLGQGPEFLTYFQNEAQLEKSRLLSDRFSAERPKGSFSTLEIQRTEQGDSAMYLCASSLRTGDGKAGYTFGSGTRLTVV.

This clone came up a few times. The rearrangement uses TRBV5-1 and TRBJ1-2; D unresolved. The V and J ends lost 3 bases and 3 bases respectively, with 9 bases between them. The CDR3 spans 13 residues. The germline gives CDR1 SGHRS, CDR2 YFSETQ. CDR3 amino acids: CASSSNLDYGYTF. DNA of the CDR3: TGCGCCAGCAGCTCCAATTTAGACTATGGCTACACCTTC.

The chain couples TRBV10-1 to TRBJ2-2; maybe TRBD2 (5 bases). Germline values: CDR1 WNHNN, CDR2 SYGVQD (reference sequence). The V end lost 3 bases, the J end lost 1 base, and 12 bases lay between the germline ends. CDR3 length equals 16 residues. The CDR3 DNA reads TGCGCCAGCAGTGAAGGTAGCGATCGGAACACCGGGGAGCTGTTTTTT. It encodes CASSEGSDRNTGELFF.

The CDR3 loop is CASSPNRGGHYGYTF. The CDR3 nucleotides are TGCGCCAGCAGCCCTAACCGGGGGGGCCACTATGGCTACACCTTC. The V and J genes are TRBV5-1 and TRBJ1-2; TRBD1 is a possible D gene (6 bases). The germline V gene has CDR1 SGHRS and CDR2 YFSETQ. This CDR3 has 15 residues. V was shortened by 4 bases and J by 3 bases, with 16 bases between the two germline ends.

The V call is TRBV30, the J call TRBJ1-6; the D is unclear. The germline CDR1 and CDR2 sequences are GTSNPN and SVGIG (reference sequence). The V end was cut by 0 bases, the J end by 9 bases, with 12 bases between. This CDR3 is 14 amino acids long. This chain's CDR3 is CAWSVDSSGSPLHF. CDR3 in DNA: TGTGCCTGGAGTGTAGACTCCTCGGGTTCACCCCTCCACTTT.

The V and J genes are TRBV5-1 and TRBJ2-7, with 10 bases fitting TRBD2. The CDR3 is 14 amino acids. Germline V lookup: CDR1 SGHRS, CDR2 YFSETQ. V dropped 3 bases and J dropped 10; count of bases not matched to a gene: 10. CDR3 residues: CASSWEERGGRQYF. The CDR3, as DNA: TGCGCCAGCAGCTGGGAAGAGCGGGGGGGCCGTCAGTACTTC.

The CDR3 DNA sequence: TGTGCCAGCAGTTTATTTTCGGGCTCTGGGGCCAACGTCCTGACTTTC. It specifies CASSLFSGSGANVLTF. The chain joins TRBV27 to TRBJ2-6; D is ambiguous. This CDR3 spans 16 amino acids. Germline-derived CDR1 and CDR2 are MNHEY and SMNVEV (reference sequence). V was clipped by 1 base and J by 0 bases, with 7 bases between them.

This clone showed up just once. The chain recombines TRBV29-1 with TRBJ2-2, with 8 bases identical to TRBD2. This CDR3 contains 13 residues. The V and J ends lost 6 bases and 4 bases, in that order; junction bases with no gene match: 4. CDR1 is SQVTM, CDR2 ANQGSEA, per germline. CDR3 DNA sequence: TGCAGCGTCGGGGGGGCTGGCACCGGGGAGCTGTTTTTT. As protein: CSVGGAGTGELFF.

This clone was picked up one time. CDR3 amino acids: CSAPRGGELFF. The CDR3 DNA reads TGCAGTGCCCCCCGGGGCGGGGAGCTGTTTTTT. This chain connects TRBV20-1 to TRBJ2-2; maybe TRBD2 (5 bases). CDR1 and CDR2 from the germline V gene are DFQATT and SNEGSKA (reference sequence). This CDR3 has 11 amino acids. V dropped 6 bases and J dropped 7 bases, with 9 bases sitting between them.